Each of the 16 T cell receptor beta chains below was sequenced from the same sample in a study of T cell responses to AZD1222 COVID-19 vaccine. Method: immunoSEQ multiplex PCR; TCRdb's copy keeps in-frame clones and lacks some. Of roughly 180,000 clones in the sample, around 90% were seen once. Sequencing used peripheral blood, obtained 28 days after the second AZD1222 dose. All receptors come from an adult who received the AZD1222 COVID-19 vaccine.

The chain links TRBV4-3 to TRBJ1-2; weak D call: TRBD1 (5 bases). With 0 bases removed from V and 4 bases from J, the gap between germline ends came to 15 bases. The length of the CDR3 is 16 residues. Germline-derived CDR1 and CDR2 are LGHNA and YSLEER. Written as DNA, the CDR3 is TGCGCCAGCAGCCAAGAGACGACCTCAGGGTCCTATGGCTACACCTTC. Translation gives CASSQETTSGSYGYTF.

The chain links TRBV7-9 to TRBJ2-4; D gene unclear. V gave up 4 bases and J gave up 5 bases, with 6 bases separating them. This CDR3 is built from 12 residues. Germline CDR1 reads SEHNR; CDR2 reads FQNEAQ (reference sequence). CDR3 nucleotide sequence: TGTGCCAGCAGCTACCCCGAAAACATTCAGTACTTC. Translated, it gives CASSYPENIQYF.

This clone was detected only once. The chain recombines TRBV11-2 with TRBJ2-5; D uncertain. V was trimmed by 0 bases and J by 1 base, leaving 9 bases between them. Looked up from germline, CDR1 is SGHAT and CDR2 is FQNNGV. CDR3 length: 15 residues. The CDR3 DNA reads as TGTGCCAGCAGCTTAGATCTTGCTCGCCAAGAGACCCAGTACTTC. Its protein product is CASSLDLARQETQYF. The whole variable domain, filled in from reference TRBV11-2 and TRBJ2-5, reads EAGVAQSPRYKIIEKRQSVAFWCNPISGHATLYWYQQILGQGPKLLIQFQNNGVVDDSQLPKDRFSAERLKGVDSTLKIQPAKLEDSAVYLCASSLDLARQETQYFGPGTRLLVL.

The chain recombines TRBV27 with TRBJ1-2; 8 bases are shared with TRBD1. The CDR3 extends over 13 amino acids. Germline V lookup: CDR1 MNHEY, CDR2 SMNVEV (reference sequence). Trimming at V came to 2 bases and at J to 8 bases, leaving 4 bases not matched to a gene. This chain's CDR3 is CASSLDRGGGYTF. The CDR3 DNA is TGTGCCAGCAGTTTAGACAGGGGCGGAGGCTACACCTTC.

This sequence joins TRBV5-4 and TRBJ2-3, with 12 bases that match TRBD2. Unmatched junction bases numbered 3, after V lost 0 bases and J lost 1 base. CDR3 length: 17 amino acids. The V gene's germline CDR1 is SGHNT and CDR2 YYREEE (reference sequence). This CDR3 reads CASSLALAGGGTDTQYF. DNA of the CDR3: TGTGCCAGCAGCTTGGCTCTAGCGGGAGGGGGCACAGATACGCAGTATTTT.

The genes are TRBV12-3 or TRBV12-4 and TRBJ1-1; D not certain. The V end lost 7 bases, the J end lost 4 bases, and 13 bases lay between the germline ends. The CDR3 spans 13 residues. The CDR3 sequence: CASKPQPATEAFF. Here the CDR3 DNA reads TGTGCCAGCAAACCGCAACCAGCCACTGAAGCTTTCTTT.

This rearrangement joins TRBV28 to TRBJ2-1, with 10 bases identical to TRBD2. CDR3 size: 19 residues. The V gene's germline CDR1 is MDHEN and CDR2 SYDVKM. V dropped 4 bases and J dropped 6; count of bases not matched to a gene: 18. CDR3 amino acids: CASSSPIIVLAGFGNEQFF. The CDR3 region has the DNA TGTGCCAGCAGTTCCCCGATCATAGTACTAGCGGGATTCGGCAATGAGCAGTTCTTC.

The chain is built from TRBV7-9 and TRBJ2-1; 11 bases map to TRBD2. The germline V gene encodes CDR1 SEHNR and CDR2 FQNEAQ (reference sequence). The CDR3 length is 17 residues. V lost 4 bases to trimming and J lost 4 bases; unmatched junction nucleotides: 9. The CDR3 nucleotides are TGTGCCAGCAGCTCCTTAGCGGGAGGGCCTCGGTACAATGAGCAGTTCTTC. Translation: CASSSLAGGPRYNEQFF.

This rearrangement joins TRBV11-2 to TRBJ2-5, with D unclear. Germline V gene lookup returns CDR1 SGHAT and CDR2 FQNNGV. Trimming shortened V by 2 bases and J by 1 base, and 11 bases separated the two germline ends. CDR3 size: 15 residues. The CDR3 reads CASSLSWTGQETQYF. The CDR3 DNA reads TGTGCCAGCAGCTTAAGTTGGACGGGCCAAGAGACCCAGTACTTC.

CDR3 loop: CAIWDRSSGNTIYF. DNA for the CDR3: TGTGCCATATGGGACAGGAGCTCTGGAAACACCATATATTTT. This chain uses TRBV10-3 with TRBJ1-3, with 8 bases lining up with TRBD1. The length of the CDR3 is 14 residues. CDR1 and CDR2 from the germline V gene are ENHRY and SYGVKD. V lost 9 bases to trimming and J lost 0 bases; unmatched junction nucleotides: 4.

This chain links TRBV27 with TRBJ2-7; 8 bases match TRBD2. With V trimmed by 6 bases and J by 2 bases, 9 bases remained unmatched. The CDR3 has 15 amino acids. From germline, CDR1 is MNHEY and CDR2 SMNVEV (reference sequence). The CDR3 loop reads CASRLGGTRTYEQYF. DNA of the CDR3: TGTGCCAGCAGGTTGGGAGGGACTAGGACCTACGAGCAGTACTTC.

V is TRBV27 and J is TRBJ1-2, with D unresolved. From germline, CDR1 is MNHEY and CDR2 SMNVEV (reference sequence). The germline V and J ends were trimmed by 5 bases and 8 bases, with 18 bases remaining between them. The CDR3 length is 14 residues. The CDR3 DNA is TGTGCCAGCAGTCCCCGGACCCGCTTCCAGGGCTACACCTTC. It translates to CASSPRTRFQGYTF.

V gene TRBV6-2 or TRBV6-3 combines with J gene TRBJ2-7; 7 bases map to TRBD1. V lost 6 bases and J lost 3; bases outside the gene matches: 11. Germline values: CDR1 MNHEY, CDR2 SVGEGT. CDR3 length equals 15 residues. CDR3 bases: TGTGCCAGCAGCCTCACCCGACAGGGTTTCTACGAGCAGTACTTC. This codes for CASSLTRQGFYEQYF.

The chain is built from TRBV10-3 and TRBJ2-3; no reliable D call. The CDR3 spans 19 residues. V lost 0 bases and J lost 2, with 21 bases in between. Germline CDR1 ENHRY, CDR2 SYGVKD. The CDR3 nucleotides read TGTGCCATCAGTGAGTCGATTTCTCACAAGCGAAGCTACACAGATACGCAGTATTTT. It translates to CAISESISHKRSYTDTQYF.

The CDR3 DNA sequence: TGCGCCAGCCCCGCGAGGCTGCCCTACGAGCAGTACTTC. Translating it yields CASPARLPYEQYF. The chain has TRBV4-1 and TRBJ2-7, with unresolved D. Germline loops: CDR1 MGHRA, CDR2 YSYEKL. V shed 8 bases and J shed 2 bases, with 13 bases lying between them. This CDR3 comprises 13 residues.

J is TRBJ1-2 and V is TRBV19; possible D gene TRBD1, 6 bases. This CDR3 comprises 12 residues. Germline values: CDR1 LNHDA, CDR2 SQIVND (reference sequence). Trimming stripped 4 bases from V and 8 bases from J, with 11 bases between. The CDR3 loop is CASSTWTEGYTF. In nucleotides, the CDR3 is TGTGCCAGTAGTACCTGGACAGAAGGCTACACCTTC. Using reference TRBV19 and TRBJ1-2 for the parts outside the CDR3, the full variable domain is DGGITQSPKYLFRKEGQNVTLSCEQNLNHDAMYWYRQDPGQGLRLIYYSQIVNDFQKGDIAEGYSVSREKKESFPLTVTSAQKNPTAFYLCASSTWTEGYTFGSGTRLTVV.